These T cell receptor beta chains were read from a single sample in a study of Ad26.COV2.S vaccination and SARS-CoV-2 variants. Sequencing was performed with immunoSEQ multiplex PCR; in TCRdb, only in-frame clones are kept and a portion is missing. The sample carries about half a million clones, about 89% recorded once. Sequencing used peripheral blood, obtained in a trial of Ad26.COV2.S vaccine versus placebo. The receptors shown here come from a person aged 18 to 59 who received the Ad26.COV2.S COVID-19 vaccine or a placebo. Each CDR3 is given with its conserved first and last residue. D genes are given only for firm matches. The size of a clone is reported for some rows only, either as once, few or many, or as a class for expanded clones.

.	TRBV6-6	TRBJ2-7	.	CASSYRGTYYEQYF	TGTGCCAGCAGTTACCGAGGGACATACTACGAGCAGTACTTC
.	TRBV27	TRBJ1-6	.	CASSLGRAPLHF	TGTGCCAGCAGTCTCGGACGGGCACCCCTCCACTTT
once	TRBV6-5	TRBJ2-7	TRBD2	CASSSTGTTYEQYF	TGTGCCAGCAGCTCTACCGGGACTACTTACGAGCAGTACTTC
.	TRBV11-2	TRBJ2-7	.	CASSVVWTRLAEQYF	TGTGCCAGCAGCGTAGTGTGGACCCGCCTAGCCGAGCAGTACTTC
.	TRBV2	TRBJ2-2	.	CASSAETGELFF	TGTGCCAGCAGTGCGGAAACCGGGGAGCTGTTTTTT
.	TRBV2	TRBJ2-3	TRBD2	CASSEAGGATPQYF	TGTGCCAGCAGTGAGGCGGGGGGCGCAACTCCGCAGTATTTT
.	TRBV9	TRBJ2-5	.	CASSVSDSQETQYF	TGTGCCAGCAGCGTAAGTGACAGTCAAGAGACCCAGTACTTC
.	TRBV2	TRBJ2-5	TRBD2	CAKTSVQETQYF	TGTGCCAAAACTAGCGTCCAAGAGACCCAGTACTTC
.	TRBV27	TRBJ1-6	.	CASADTDSPLHF	TGTGCCAGCGCCGACACTGATTCACCCCTCCACTTT
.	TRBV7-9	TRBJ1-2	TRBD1	CASSGGDSNYGYTF	TGTGCCAGCAGCGGAGGGGACAGTAACTATGGCTACACCTTC
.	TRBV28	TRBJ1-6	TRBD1	CASSPGPGQEPRSYNSPLHF	TGTGCCAGCAGCCCCGGCCCGGGACAGGAACCCCGCTCCTATAATTCACCCCTCCACTTT
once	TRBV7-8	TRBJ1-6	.	CASSFTRGLNSPLHF	TGTGCCAGCAGCTTCACCCGGGGTTTAAATTCACCCCTCCACTTT
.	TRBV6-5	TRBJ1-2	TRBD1	CASMDRVNGYTF	TGTGCCAGCATGGACAGGGTAAATGGCTACACCTTC
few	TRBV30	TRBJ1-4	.	CAWKWSAEKLFF	TGTGCCTGGAAATGGTCCGCTGAAAAACTGTTTTTT
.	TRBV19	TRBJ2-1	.	CASSIGWYNEQFF	TGTGCCAGTAGTATCGGGTGGTACAATGAGCAGTTCTTC
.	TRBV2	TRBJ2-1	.	CASSETRGGSYNEQFF	TGTGCCAGCAGCGAGACTAGAGGAGGCTCCTACAATGAGCAGTTCTTC
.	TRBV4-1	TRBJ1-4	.	CASTPGQHATNEKLFF	TGCGCCAGCACTCCCGGACAGCATGCAACTAATGAAAAACTGTTTTTT
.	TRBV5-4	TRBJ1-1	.	CASSFAGAQNTEAFF	TGTGCCAGCAGCTTCGCTGGGGCTCAGAACACTGAAGCTTTCTTT
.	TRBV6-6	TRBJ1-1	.	CASSHESLGREAFF	TGTGCCAGCAGCCACGAATCGCTCGGGCGGGAAGCTTTCTTT
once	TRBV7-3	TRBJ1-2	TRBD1	CASSAGTGLGGYTF	TGTGCCAGCAGCGCCGGGACAGGCTTGGGTGGCTACACCTTC
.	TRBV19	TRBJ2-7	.	CASRVTGTPPYEQYF	TGTGCCAGTAGGGTAACAGGGACACCCCCTTACGAGCAGTACTTC
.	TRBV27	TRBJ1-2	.	CASSLRGGSVDGYTF	TGTGCCAGCAGTTTACGGGGGGGTAGCGTTGATGGCTACACCTTC
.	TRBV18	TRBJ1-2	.	CASSPPSLHHGYTF	TGTGCCAGCTCACCACCTTCTCTCCATCATGGCTACACCTTC
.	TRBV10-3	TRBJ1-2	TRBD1	CAISESKGQPYGYTF	TGTGCCATCAGTGAGTCGAAGGGACAGCCCTATGGCTACACCTTC
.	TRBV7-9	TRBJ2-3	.	CASGRRQGEADTQYF	TGTGCCAGCGGACGGCGGCAAGGCGAGGCAGATACGCAGTATTTT
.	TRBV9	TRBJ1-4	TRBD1	CASSARGQGGEKLFF	TGTGCCAGCAGCGCGAGGGGACAGGGTGGTGAAAAACTGTTTTTT
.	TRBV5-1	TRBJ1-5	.	CASRWLGTLYSNQPQHF	TGCGCCAGCAGGTGGCTAGGGACGCTCTATAGCAATCAGCCCCAGCATTTT
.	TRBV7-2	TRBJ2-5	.	CASSFGGTPRETQYF	TGTGCCAGCAGCTTTGGGGGCACCCCGAGGGAGACCCAGTACTTC
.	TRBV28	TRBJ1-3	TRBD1	CASSSWTGSSGNTIYF	TGTGCCAGCAGTTCATGGACAGGTTCCTCTGGAAACACCATATATTTT
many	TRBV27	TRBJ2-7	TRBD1	CASSLTPDRGGNEQYF	TGTGCCAGCAGTTTAACCCCGGACAGGGGAGGGAACGAGCAGTACTTC
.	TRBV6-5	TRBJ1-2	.	CASSYVGGLGYGYTF	TGTGCCAGCAGTTACGTCGGGGGTTTAGGCTATGGCTACACCTTC
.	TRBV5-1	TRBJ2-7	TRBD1	CASSQDRPEGEQYF	TGCGCCAGCAGCCAGGACAGGCCTGAGGGAGAGCAGTACTTC
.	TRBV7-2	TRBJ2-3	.	CASSLARRVTDTQYF	TGTGCCAGCAGCTTAGCGCGGAGAGTCACAGATACGCAGTATTTT
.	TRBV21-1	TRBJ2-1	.	CASTPWEGQAFF	TGTGCCAGCACCCCTTGGGAGGGACAGGCATTCTTC
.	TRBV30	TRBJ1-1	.	CAWNMLGVEAFF	TGTGCCTGGAACATGTTGGGCGTTGAAGCTTTCTTT
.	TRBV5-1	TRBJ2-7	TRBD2	CASSSLAGAVYEQYF	TGCGCCAGCAGTTCGCTAGCGGGAGCGGTCTACGAGCAGTACTTC
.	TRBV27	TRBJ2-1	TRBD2	CASSFLAGVMNEQFF	TGTGCCAGCAGTTTTCTAGCGGGAGTTATGAATGAGCAGTTCTTC
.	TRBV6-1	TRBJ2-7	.	CASSFPPAGIYEQYF	TGTGCCAGCAGCTTTCCCCCCGCAGGGATCTACGAGCAGTACTTC
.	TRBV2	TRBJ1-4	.	CASSLQGRWGGEKLFF	TGTGCCAGCAGTCTACAGGGTCGGTGGGGCGGAGAAAAACTGTTTTTT
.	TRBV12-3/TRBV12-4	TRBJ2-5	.	CASSLVTETQYF	TGTGCCAGCAGTTTAGTAACAGAGACCCAGTACTTC
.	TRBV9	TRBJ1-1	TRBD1	CASSVGTGMAFF	TGTGCCAGCAGCGTCGGGACAGGGATGGCTTTCTTT
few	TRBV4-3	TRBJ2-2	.	CASSQDPIPNSNTGELFF	TGCGCCAGCAGCCAAGATCCCATTCCAAATTCGAACACCGGGGAGCTGTTTTTT
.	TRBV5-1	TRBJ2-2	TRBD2	CASSSPTTSGGNTGELFF	TGCGCCAGCAGCTCGCCCACAACTAGCGGGGGAAACACCGGGGAGCTGTTTTTT
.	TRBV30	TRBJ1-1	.	CAWVRQLNTEAFF	TGTGCCTGGGTCCGACAGTTGAACACTGAAGCTTTCTTT